This T cell receptor (beta chain) was recorded in a study of T cell responses to AZD1222 COVID-19 vaccine. Study-wide results and caveats: There were mostly white British donors and more females than males, and clonal diversity was possibly underestimated.

As regards this clone: What it recognizes is unknown.

The junction had 10 bases not matched to a gene; V was cut back by 3 bases and J by 6 bases. The CDR3 runs 15 residues. In germline, CDR1 is MNHEY, CDR2 SMNVEV (reference sequence). This table comes from immunoSEQ multiplex PCR, and its TCRdb copy is limited to in-frame clones, with some not included. The sample records about 100,000 clones, about 87% being singletons. This chain uses TRBV27 with TRBJ1-2, with 7 bases lining up with TRBD1. The sequencing used peripheral blood, collected on day 0 of AZD1222 vaccination. The sequence came from an adult in good health. CDR3 sequence reads: CASSFIYGQVNGYTF. In DNA form, the CDR3 reads TGTGCCAGCAGTTTCATCTACGGACAGGTTAATGGCTACACCTTC.